This T cell receptor beta chain came from a study of blood T cell repertoires in COVID-19. At the level of the study: The samples span acute and convalescent COVID-19 from the United States, Italy and Spain. PBMCs, B-cell-depleted T cells, or T cells were the source of the cDNA or gDNA that made up the material.

As handled by the study authors: Amplification from reference gene primers served as the basis for estimated nucleated cell counts. The assay was immunoSEQ multiplex PCR, and TCRdb's table has in-frame clones only and misses some. V and J calls and clone size are given by that table; D and trimming were obtained from the DNA. The sample carries fewer than 150,000 clones, approximately 89% recorded once. This CDR3 has 18 amino acids. The V gene's germline CDR1 is LGHNA and CDR2 YSLEER. V lost 1 base and J lost 0; bases outside the gene matches: 7. The chain recombines TRBV4-3 with TRBJ1-1; 11 positions match TRBD1. The sequencing sample was made of peripheral blood. This TCR derives from a human donor in a cohort sampled during active COVID-19. CDR3 sequence (DNA): TGCGCCAGCAGCCAAGCCCGGGACAGGGGGACGATGAACACTGAAGCTTTCTTT. Amino acid sequence: CASSQARDRGTMNTEAFF.